This T cell receptor beta chain was recovered during a study of vaccination and CD4 T cells after COVID-19. For the study at large: Convalescent patients gave post-COVID blood a median approximately 100 days post-diagnosis, range 35 to 161. Researchers treated cells with overlapping spike peptides taken from SARS-CoV-2, HCoV-NL63, HCoV-OC43 and HCoV-229E.

Of note for this clonotype: No antigen is known for it.

Researchers used the Oncomine TCR Beta short-read assay to sequence DNA from cultured CD4+ T cells. MiXCR, run by TCRdb on the PCR reads, gives a single entry per CDR3 protein. Altogether more than 15,000 distinct CDR3 sequences are present, 45% to 65% being singletons, with the ten largest covering under 14%. Looked up from germline, CDR1 is DFQATT and CDR2 is SNEGSKA (reference sequence). The CDR3 length is 13 residues. V gave up 6 bases and J gave up 2 bases, with 11 bases separating them. The sample's treatment: roughly ten-day PBMC culture with coronavirus spike peptide pools or control peptides (ViraFEST assay). ViraFEST used peptide pools to expand antigen-specific T cells, then sequenced TCRs.

V usage is TRBV20-1 and J usage is TRBJ1-5; D call uncertain. The source is a human donor who had recovered from COVID-19. Material: CD4+ T cells from blood, cultured in vitro. The CDR3 DNA sequence: TGCAGTGCGGTGAGGGATCGCAATCAGCCCCAGCATTTT. This gives the protein CSAVRDRNQPQHF.